Following are 27 T cell receptor beta chains from one sample sequenced in a study of T cell repertoires in cytomegalovirus infection. These receptors are not linked to any known antigen. MiXCR, applied by TCRdb to the reads, yields one record per CDR3 protein. The data contain fewer than 900,000 distinct CDR3 sequences, roughly 29% of them singletons. The sequencing here drew on cultured CD8+ T cells from PBMCs, taken from culture after CMV antigen stimulation. These TCRs come from a human donor in good health (CMV status not recorded). Some clones in this sample may be carry-over from other donors' samples.

The V call is TRBV29-1, the J call TRBJ1-1; no clear D gene. The CDR3 has 11 residues. V shed 4 bases and J shed 8 bases, with 11 bases lying between them. Germline V gene sequence: CDR1 SQVTM, CDR2 ANQGSEA. DNA of the CDR3: TGCAGCGTTGCCCAGGCAACCGAAGCTTTCTTT. Amino acids: CSVAQATEAFF. The entire variable domain, with the rest obtained from reference TRBV29-1 and TRBJ1-1, is as follows: SAVISQKPSRDICQRGTSLTIQCQVDSQVTMMFWYRQQPGQSLTLIATANQGSEATYESGFVIDKFPISRPNLTFSTLTVSNMSPEDSSIYLCSVAQATEAFFGQGTRLTVV.

This chain joins TRBV6-1 and TRBJ2-2; D might be TRBD2 (7 bases). The CDR3 runs 21 residues. Trimming pared 2 bases from V and 3 bases from J, leaving 28 bases between. CDR1 is MNHNS and CDR2 is SASEGT in the germline V gene. The CDR3: CASSEKIYVGGGEGDTGELFF. Written as DNA, the CDR3 is TGTGCCAGCAGTGAAAAAATCTATGTCGGCGGGGGTGAGGGGGACACCGGGGAGCTGTTTTTT.

The chain uses TRBV6-6 and TRBJ1-2, with a possible D match to TRBD1 (5 bases). The CDR3 spans 15 residues. Trimming stripped 0 bases from V and 0 bases from J, with 8 bases between. CDR1 and CDR2 from the germline V gene are MNHNY and SVGAGI (reference sequence). The CDR3 is CASSYSGGANYGYTF. Written as DNA, the CDR3 is TGTGCCAGCAGTTACTCGGGGGGAGCTAACTATGGCTACACCTTC.

This clonotype was counted a few times. The chain joins TRBV19 to TRBJ2-1; 10 bases are shared with TRBD2. V trimming: 3 bases; J trimming: 1 base; junction bases outside the gene matches: 3. CDR3 length: 16 residues. Germline-derived CDR1 and CDR2 are LNHDA and SQIVND (reference sequence). The CDR3 DNA reads TGTGCCAGTAGTATGCTAGCGGGGGTTTCCTACAATGAGCAGTTCTTC. Protein: CASSMLAGVSYNEQFF.

The chain has TRBV19 and TRBJ2-3; D ambiguous. Trimming took 1 base from V and 5 from J, leaving 7 bases between them. There are 13 residues in the CDR3. The germline CDR1 and CDR2 sequences are LNHDA and SQIVND (reference sequence). CDR3: CASSIGGIDTQYF. For the CDR3, the DNA is TGTGCCAGTAGTATAGGGGGAATAGATACGCAGTATTTT.

This clonotype occurred a few times. The chain has TRBV20-1 and TRBJ2-1, with TRBD2 matching over 8 bases. The CDR3 is 18 amino acids. Germline CDR1 DFQATT, CDR2 SNEGSKA (reference sequence). Unmatched junction bases numbered 13, after V lost 0 bases and J lost 3 bases. The CDR3 coding sequence is TGCAGTGCTAGAGATGGACGGTCGGCGCGGGGGGACTACAATGAGCAGTTCTTC. Translation gives CSARDGRSARGDYNEQFF.

V and J are TRBV27 and TRBJ2-3; 7 bases map to TRBD2. The germline V gene has CDR1 MNHEY and CDR2 SMNVEV (reference sequence). The CDR3 runs to 15 residues. The trim removed 4 bases at V and 3 bases at J, leaving 7 bases unmatched. In DNA form, the CDR3 reads TGTGCCAGCAGTTCCGGGACTACTCTGACAGATACGCAGTATTTT. Residues: CASSSGTTLTDTQYF.

J is TRBJ1-2 and V is TRBV5-5; 10 positions agree with TRBD1. Germline V CDR1 and CDR2: SGHKS, YYEKEE (reference sequence). The CDR3 runs to 18 residues. The trim removed 6 bases at V and 1 base at J, leaving 15 bases unmatched. The CDR3 DNA reads TGTGCCAGCACCTTTGGATGGGACAGGGGATTCGATAACTATGGCTACACCTTC. Residues: CASTFGWDRGFDNYGYTF.

This clonotype was counted ten times or more. The chain couples TRBV7-6 to TRBJ1-2; TRBD1 matches 12 bases. The V gene end was trimmed by 0 bases and the J gene end by 8 bases; junction bases not matched to a gene: 10. The CDR3 length is 17 residues. Germline V gives CDR1 SGHVS, CDR2 FNYEAQ. CDR3 bases: TGTGCCAGCAGCTTAGCGGAGGCCACCGGGACAGGGGGCGGCTACACCTTC. The encoded protein is CASSLAEATGTGGGYTF.

This chain links TRBV5-6 with TRBJ1-5; 10 bases fit TRBD1. CDR3 length equals 17 residues. Trimming at V came to 4 bases and at J to 2 bases, leaving 9 bases not matched to a gene. Germline CDR1 reads SGHDT; CDR2 reads YYEEEE. The chain's CDR3 is CASSLLGTGEGNQPQHF. CDR3 DNA sequence: TGTGCCAGCAGCCTACTTGGGACAGGGGAGGGCAATCAGCCCCAGCATTTT.

The chain recombines TRBV27 with TRBJ2-1; tentative D call: TRBD2 (6 bases). Germline lookup yields CDR1 MNHEY and CDR2 SMNVEV (reference sequence). V was cut by 8 bases and J by 10 bases, with 18 bases left in between. This CDR3 has 13 amino acids. DNA for the CDR3: TGTGCCAGCTTTAGCGGCGGCGGGAACGAGCAGTTCTTC. The encoded protein is CASFSGGGNEQFF.

The gene calls are TRBV11-2 and TRBJ2-7; D perhaps matches TRBD2 (7 bases). The V end lost 5 bases, the J end lost 0 bases, and 23 bases lay between the germline ends. Germline V gene data show CDR1 as SGHAT and CDR2 as FQNNGV. The CDR3 contains 18 residues. As DNA, the CDR3 is TGTGCCAGCAGCCCATGGCGGGGGCAATCTCCGAGCTCCTACGAGCAGTACGTC. Amino acids: CASSPWRGQSPSSYEQYV.

The rearrangement links TRBV2 to TRBJ1-1; D is unclear. V lost 6 bases, J lost 1 base, and 12 bases lay in between. The germline gives CDR1 SNHLY, CDR2 FYNNEI. There are 14 residues in the CDR3. The CDR3 reads CASRGVWENTEAFF. The CDR3 nucleotides are TGTGCCAGCAGGGGTGTGTGGGAGAACACTGAAGCTTTCTTT.

The CDR3 DNA is TGTGCTAGTGCCCTGACGGCTCGGGGGATCTCCCAGCATTTT. As protein: CASALTARGISQHF. The chain combines TRBV12-5 with TRBJ1-5; maybe TRBD1 (5 bases). Trimming took off 7 bases at V and 11 bases at J, with 21 bases between the two ends. Germline V gene lookup returns CDR1 LGHNT and CDR2 FRNRAP. The CDR3 is 14 residues long.

This clonotype was counted a few times. The V gene is TRBV2, the J gene TRBJ2-1; D perhaps matches TRBD1 (6 bases). CDR1 and CDR2 (germline): SNHLY, FYNNEI. The CDR3 runs 12 residues. Trimming pared 6 bases from V and 5 bases from J, leaving 8 bases between. The CDR3 is CASRGTHNEQFF. The CDR3, as DNA: TGTGCCAGCAGGGGGACACACAATGAGCAGTTCTTC.

The chain employs TRBV9 and TRBJ2-2; D is possibly TRBD2 (7 bases). The CDR3 is made up of 19 amino acids. The germline CDR1 and CDR2 sequences are SGDLS and YYNGEE. The V and J ends lost 0 bases and 5 bases respectively, with 23 bases between them. The CDR3 is CASSVVGARGGGRTGELFF. As DNA, the CDR3 is TGTGCCAGCAGCGTAGTAGGGGCGCGTGGCGGGGGCAGAACCGGGGAGCTGTTTTTT.

This clonotype occurred a few times. The chain links TRBV6-1 to TRBJ2-7, with D perhaps TRBD2 (5 bases). CDR3 length: 13 residues. Germline V gene data show CDR1 as MNHNS and CDR2 as SASEGT. Between the trimmed V and J ends, which lost 8 bases and 2 bases, there was a span of 13 bases. CDR3 residues: CASGGLPTYEQYV. Here the CDR3 DNA reads TGTGCCAGCGGTGGACTGCCTACCTACGAGCAGTACGTC.

This clonotype has only a few counts. This rearrangement joins TRBV5-4 to TRBJ1-5; D is unclear. Germline V gene sequence: CDR1 SGHNT, CDR2 YYREEE (reference sequence). V shed 3 bases and J shed 4 bases, with 11 bases lying between them. The CDR3 consists of 14 residues. For the CDR3, the DNA is TGTGCCAGCAGCTCGTGGGGTCCGAATCAGCCCCAGCATTTT. Encoded protein: CASSSWGPNQPQHF. Together with reference TRBV5-4 and TRBJ1-5, the CDR3 gives the full variable domain: ETGVTQSPTHLIKTRGQQVTLRCSSQSGHNTVSWYQQALGQGPQFIFQYYREEENGRGNFPPRFSGLQFPNYSSELNVNALELDDSALYLCASSSWGPNQPQHFGDGTRLSIL.

This clonotype was counted many times. The J gene is TRBJ1-1, the V gene TRBV27; D is undetermined. The CDR3 has 14 residues. Trimming cost V 6 bases and J 5 bases, with 16 bases left between them. Germline lookup yields CDR1 MNHEY and CDR2 SMNVEV (reference sequence). CDR3 bases: TGTGCCAGCAGCTTAACCGGAGGTGGGACTGAAGCTTTCTTT. Residues: CASSLTGGGTEAFF.

A word on this clonotype: Germline is not matched at one junction end, which may reflect a read error. The chain joins TRBV4-1 to TRBJ2-3; D perhaps matches TRBD2 (5 bases). Germline values: CDR1 MGHRA, CDR2 YSYEKL. The CDR3 runs 14 residues. The DNA for the CDR3 is TGTGCCAGCAGCCAGGAGGACCGCACAGATACGCAGTATTTT. It codes for CASSQEDRTDTQYF.

The chain combines TRBV7-6 with TRBJ2-1; 8 bases fit TRBD2. CDR1 SGHVS and CDR2 FNYEAQ come from the germline V gene. Germline trimming cut 5 bases from V and 0 bases from J; bases unmatched to any gene: 6. The CDR3 contains 16 residues. The CDR3: CASSPGGRLSYNEQFF. Here the CDR3 DNA reads TGTGCCAGCAGCCCGGGGGGGAGACTCTCCTACAATGAGCAGTTCTTC.

The rearrangement links TRBV20-1 to TRBJ2-7, with D unresolved. V was trimmed by 0 bases and J by 4 bases, leaving 10 bases between them. The CDR3 consists of 13 residues. CDR1 DFQATT and CDR2 SNEGSKA come from the germline V gene (reference sequence). CDR3 sequence: CSARDPRSYEQYF. CDR3 nucleotides: TGCAGTGCTAGAGACCCCAGGTCGTACGAGCAGTACTTC.

The genes are TRBV12-5 and TRBJ1-4; D is perhaps TRBD1 (5 bases). Germline V lookup: CDR1 LGHNT, CDR2 FRNRAP. Trimming stripped 5 bases from V and 8 bases from J, with 15 bases between. This CDR3 has 14 residues. The CDR3, as DNA: TGTGCTAGTGGTAACCGGGACCCGAGGGAAAAACTGTTTTTT. Translated, it gives CASGNRDPREKLFF.

The sample holds a few counts of this clonotype. This sequence joins TRBV5-5 and TRBJ1-1; D gene ambiguous. The CDR3 is 14 residues long. From germline, CDR1 is SGHKS and CDR2 YYEKEE (reference sequence). V dropped 0 bases and J dropped 3 bases, with 9 bases sitting between them. The CDR3 nucleotides are TGTGCCAGCAGCTTGGATTGGTTGGACACTGAAGCTTTCTTT. This encodes CASSLDWLDTEAFF.

This clonotype was seen more than once but under ten times. The chain is built from TRBV12-3 or TRBV12-4 and TRBJ2-7; D remains ambiguous. The CDR3 totals 18 residues. Trimming stripped 3 bases from V and 2 bases from J, with 23 bases between. CDR3 DNA sequence: TGTGCCAGCAGTTTTTGGTTCGGTGAGCAGGCCGACCCCTACGAGCAGTACGTC. Protein sequence: CASSFWFGEQADPYEQYV.

The sample holds a few counts of this clonotype. V and J are TRBV7-6 and TRBJ2-1, with 9 bases aligning to TRBD2. V shed 5 bases and J 6 bases; nucleotides not matched to a gene: 5. The CDR3 contains 14 residues. The germline V gene encodes CDR1 SGHVS and CDR2 FNYEAQ. This CDR3 reads CASSRRGGGNEQFF. CDR3 DNA: TGTGCCAGCAGCCGGCGGGGGGGGGGCAATGAGCAGTTCTTC.

This chain connects TRBV27 to TRBJ1-1, with D possibly being TRBD1 (6 bases). Looked up from germline, CDR1 is MNHEY and CDR2 is SMNVEV (reference sequence). The CDR3 sequence is 15 residues long. V was cut by 9 bases and J by 0 bases, with 17 bases left in between. The CDR3 bases are TGTGCCAGTATGGTTGGGGGCGATTTGAACACTGAAGCTTTCTTT. Protein sequence: CASMVGGDLNTEAFF.